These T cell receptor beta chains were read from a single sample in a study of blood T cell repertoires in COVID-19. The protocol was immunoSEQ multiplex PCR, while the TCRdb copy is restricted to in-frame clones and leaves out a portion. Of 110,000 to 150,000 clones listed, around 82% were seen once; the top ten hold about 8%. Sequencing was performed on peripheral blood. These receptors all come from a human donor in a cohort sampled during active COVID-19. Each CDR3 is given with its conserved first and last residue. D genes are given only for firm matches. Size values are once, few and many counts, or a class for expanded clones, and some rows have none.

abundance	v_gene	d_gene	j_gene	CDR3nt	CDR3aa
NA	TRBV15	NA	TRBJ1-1	TGTGCCACCAGCTTTGGGGGCGCGGACACTGAAGCTTTCTTT	CATSFGGADTEAFF
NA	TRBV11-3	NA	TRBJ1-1	TGTGCCAGCAGCTCCACGGGGTACACTGAAGCTTTCTTT	CASSSTGYTEAFF
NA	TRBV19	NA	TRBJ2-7	TGTGCCAGTAGTATATCACACCAGGGTTGGTACGAGCAGTACTTC	CASSISHQGWYEQYF
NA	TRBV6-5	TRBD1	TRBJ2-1	TGTGCCAGCACCTGGACAGGGTTCCATGAGCAGTTCTTC	CASTWTGFHEQFF
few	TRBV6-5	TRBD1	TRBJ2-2	TGTGCCAGCGGAAGACAGGGAGACACCGGGGAGCTGTTTTTT	CASGRQGDTGELFF
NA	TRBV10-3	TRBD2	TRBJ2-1	TGTGCCATTAACCCGACTAGCGGGGGGACCTACAATGAGCAGTTCTTC	CAINPTSGGTYNEQFF
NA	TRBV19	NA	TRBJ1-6	TGTGCCAGTCGCACAGGGAGCTCCTATAATTCACCCCTCCACTTT	CASRTGSSYNSPLHF
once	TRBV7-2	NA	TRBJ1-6	TGTGCCAGCAGCCCTAGACCCCTCCACCCTAATGATAATTCACCCCTCCACTTT	CASSPRPLHPNDNSPLHF
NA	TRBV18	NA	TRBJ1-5	TGTGCCAGCTCAAACTCCCGGGGACCACAGGGGCCCCAGCATTTT	CASSNSRGPQGPQHF
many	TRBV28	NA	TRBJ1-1	TGTGCCAGCACGCAGGACACTGAAGCTTTCTTT	CASTQDTEAFF
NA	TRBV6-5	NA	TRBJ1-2	TGTGCCAGCAGTCCTTGGACTGAAAACTATGGCTACACCTTC	CASSPWTENYGYTF
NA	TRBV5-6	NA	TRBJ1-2	TGTGCCAGCAGCTTGGGCGGGAGGCCCGTCTATGGCTACACCTTC	CASSLGGRPVYGYTF
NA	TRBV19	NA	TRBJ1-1	TGTGCCAGCAGTGCCTCGGCAGCGATGAACACTGAAGCTTTCTTT	CASSASAAMNTEAFF
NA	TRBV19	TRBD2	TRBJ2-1	TGTGCCAGTAGTCTATGGACTAGCGGGGGTCTAAGCTCCTACAATGAGCAGTTCTTC	CASSLWTSGGLSSYNEQFF
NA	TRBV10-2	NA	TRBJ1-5	TGCGCCAGCAGGCCCGGGACTCAAGAGGATCAGCCCCAGCATTTT	CASRPGTQEDQPQHF
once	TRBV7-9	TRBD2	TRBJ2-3	TGTGCCAGCAGCTTCTCCAGCGGGGGCACAGATACGCAGTATTTT	CASSFSSGGTDTQYF
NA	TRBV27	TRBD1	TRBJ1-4	TGTGCCAGCAGCCGTACCCAGGGGGCAACTAATGAAAAACTGTTTTTT	CASSRTQGATNEKLFF
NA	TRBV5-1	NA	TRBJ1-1	TGCGCCAGCAGCCAAATCAGGGGACGGCTTTCTGAAGCTTTCTTT	CASSQIRGRLSEAFF
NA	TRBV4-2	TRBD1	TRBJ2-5	TGTGCCAGCAGCCTCACAGGGGAACAAGAGACCCAGTACTTC	CASSLTGEQETQYF
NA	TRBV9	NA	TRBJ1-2	TGTGCCAGCAGCGCATCCGGGACAACTAACTATGGCTACACCTTC	CASSASGTTNYGYTF
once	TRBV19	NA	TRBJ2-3	TGTGCCAGTAGTATAGATCTATCGGGATACACAGATACGCAGTATTTT	CASSIDLSGYTDTQYF
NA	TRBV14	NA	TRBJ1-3	TGTGCCAGCAGCCATGGAAGGACATTCTCTGGAAACACCATATATTTT	CASSHGRTFSGNTIYF
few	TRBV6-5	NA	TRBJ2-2	TGTGCCAGCAAAGGGGAAGGGAACACCGGGGAGCTGTTTTTT	CASKGEGNTGELFF
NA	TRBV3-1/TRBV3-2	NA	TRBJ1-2	TGTGCCAGCAGCCACGGGGACTATGGCTACACCTTC	CASSHGDYGYTF
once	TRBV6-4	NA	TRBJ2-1	TGTGCCAGCAGTGAAGGGGAGGCCACAGATGAGCAGTTCTTC	CASSEGEATDEQFF
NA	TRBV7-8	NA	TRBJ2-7	TGTGCCAGCAGCTTAGTCCGAACTGGTCCCTACGAGCAGTACTTC	CASSLVRTGPYEQYF